This T cell receptor (beta chain) emerged from a study of OX40 agonist ivuxolimab in advanced cancers. Study at large: The patients received ivuxolimab by intravenous route every 2 weeks at 0.01 to 10 mg/kg. Checkpoint inhibitors had been given previously to over 30% of patients. Overall study findings and caveats: Both CD4+ and CD8+ T cell populations in blood had undergone clonal expansion by week 6 at 0.1 to 3.0 mg/kg.

In regard to this clone: No antigen is known for it.

The CDR3 spans 15 residues. Trimming pared 7 bases from V and 6 bases from J, leaving 18 bases between. Germline CDR1 reads SEHNR; CDR2 reads FQNEAQ (reference sequence). Using immunoSEQ multiplex PCR, the repertoire was profiled, and TCRdb retains in-frame clones only, with some absent. The table records tens of thousands of clones, about nine tenths of them present only once. Excluded were patients having autoimmune disease history or systemic immunosuppression. The rearrangement uses TRBV7-9 and TRBJ1-4, with a weak D call TRBD1 (6 bases). The sequencing here drew on CD4+ or CD8+ T cells sorted from blood, taken in a trial of the OX40 agonist ivuxolimab. This TCR came from an adult with an advanced solid tumor such as melanoma, head and neck, liver or kidney cancer. DNA of the CDR3: TGTGCCAGCACCCCCTGGGGGGGGCCCTATGAAAAACTGTTTTTT. Its translation is CASTPWGGPYEKLFF.